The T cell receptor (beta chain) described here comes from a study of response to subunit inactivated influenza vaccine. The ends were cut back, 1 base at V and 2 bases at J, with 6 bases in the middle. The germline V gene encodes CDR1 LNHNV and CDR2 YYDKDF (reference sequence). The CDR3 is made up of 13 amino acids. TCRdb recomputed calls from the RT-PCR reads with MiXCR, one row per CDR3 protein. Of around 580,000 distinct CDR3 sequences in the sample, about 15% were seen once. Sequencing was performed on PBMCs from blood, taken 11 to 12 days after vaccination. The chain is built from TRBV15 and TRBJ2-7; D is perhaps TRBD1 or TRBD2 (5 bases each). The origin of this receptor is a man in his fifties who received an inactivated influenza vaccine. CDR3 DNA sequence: TGTGCCACCAGCAGAGTGGGGGCCTACGAGCAGTACTTC. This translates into CATSRVGAYEQYF.